This T cell receptor (beta chain) originates from a study of T cell repertoires in cytomegalovirus infection. TCRdb re-analysed the reads in MiXCR, keeping a single row per CDR3 protein. The sample contains more than 500,000 distinct CDR3 sequences, approximately 15% of which appear only once. Material: CD8+ T cells from PBMCs. The source is a human donor in good health (CMV status not recorded). Some clones in this sample may be carry-over from other donors' samples.

The CDR3: CSSYRDRNTEAFF. The DNA for the CDR3 is TGCAGTTCCTACCGGGACAGGAACACTGAAGCTTTCTTT. This chain connects TRBV29-1 to TRBJ1-1; 7 positions agree with TRBD1. The CDR3 consists of 13 residues. CDR1 is SQVTM and CDR2 is ANQGSEA in the germline V gene. Based on the CDR3 plus reference TRBV29-1 and TRBJ1-1, the full variable domain is SAVISQKPSRDICQRGTSLTIQCQVDSQVTMMFWYRQQPGQSLTLIATANQGSEATYESGFVIDKFPISRPNLTFSTLTVSNMSPEDSSIYLCSSYRDRNTEAFFGQGTRLTVV.